A selection of T cell receptor beta chains follows, all from one sample in a study of T cell changes during pregnancy in multiple sclerosis. The protocol was immunoSEQ multiplex PCR, while the TCRdb copy is restricted to in-frame clones and leaves out a portion. The table has approximately 100,000 clones, approximately 90% seen once. This sample comprised peripheral blood, obtained in the second trimester of pregnancy. These receptors were obtained from a female donor with multiple sclerosis, enrolled in a pregnancy study. Both conserved end residues are part of each CDR3. The order of the fields is V gene, D gene, clone size, J gene, CDR3 protein, CDR3 DNA. The D gene is left open where the match is weak. Clone size appears in some rows only: once, few, many, or a class for an expanded clone.

v_call: TRBV6-5
d_call: .
clone_size: .
j_call: TRBJ1-1
cdr3_aa: CASSSQGSLGTEAFF
cdr3_nt: TGTGCCAGCAGTTCTCAGGGGTCACTGGGCACTGAAGCTTTCTTT

v_call: TRBV28
d_call: .
clone_size: .
j_call: TRBJ2-7
cdr3_aa: CASSFASPSSYEQYF
cdr3_nt: TGTGCCAGCAGTTTTGCGAGTCCAAGCTCCTACGAGCAGTACTTC

v_call: TRBV6-1
d_call: TRBD1
clone_size: few
j_call: TRBJ1-1
cdr3_aa: CASIRQGAIPEAFF
cdr3_nt: TGTGCCAGCATACGACAGGGGGCGATCCCTGAAGCTTTCTTT

v_call: TRBV27
d_call: TRBD2
clone_size: .
j_call: TRBJ2-7
cdr3_aa: CASSSLAGINEQYF
cdr3_nt: TGTGCCAGCAGTTCCCTAGCGGGAATCAACGAGCAGTACTTC

v_call: TRBV6-4
d_call: TRBD1
clone_size: .
j_call: TRBJ1-1
cdr3_aa: CASSANWDSNTEAFF
cdr3_nt: TGTGCCAGCAGTGCAAATTGGGACAGCAACACTGAAGCTTTCTTT

v_call: TRBV7-6
d_call: .
clone_size: .
j_call: TRBJ2-7
cdr3_aa: CASSLWDNDAEQYF
cdr3_nt: TGTGCCAGCAGCCTCTGGGACAACGACGCCGAGCAGTACTTC

v_call: TRBV5-1
d_call: .
clone_size: .
j_call: TRBJ1-3
cdr3_aa: CASSLGGALGNTIYF
cdr3_nt: TGCGCCAGCAGCCTCGGTGGGGCTTTGGGAAACACCATATATTTT

v_call: TRBV2
d_call: TRBD2
clone_size: .
j_call: TRBJ2-7
cdr3_aa: CASSDIGGSGGEQYF
cdr3_nt: TGTGCCAGCAGTGATATCGGCGGGAGCGGTGGAGAGCAGTACTTC

v_call: TRBV30
d_call: .
clone_size: .
j_call: TRBJ1-2
cdr3_aa: CAWSVSGPGYTF
cdr3_nt: TGTGCCTGGAGTGTGTCAGGGCCTGGCTACACCTTC

v_call: TRBV7-9
d_call: TRBD1
clone_size: .
j_call: TRBJ1-1
cdr3_aa: CASSLAWQGAEAFF
cdr3_nt: TGTGCCAGCAGCTTAGCTTGGCAGGGGGCTGAAGCTTTCTTT

v_call: TRBV28
d_call: TRBD2
clone_size: .
j_call: TRBJ2-1
cdr3_aa: CASSPRLAGVGTNEQFF
cdr3_nt: TGTGCCAGCAGTCCCCGACTAGCGGGAGTGGGAACTAATGAGCAGTTCTTC

v_call: TRBV7-9
d_call: TRBD1
clone_size: .
j_call: TRBJ2-7
cdr3_aa: CASSWGQGSFYEQYF
cdr3_nt: TGTGCCAGCAGCTGGGGACAGGGCTCCTTCTACGAGCAGTACTTC

v_call: TRBV28
d_call: TRBD2
clone_size: .
j_call: TRBJ2-7
cdr3_aa: CASSTPGTSGTNPGEQYF
cdr3_nt: TGTGCCAGCAGTACCCCCGGGACTAGCGGGACAAACCCGGGCGAGCAGTACTTC

v_call: TRBV19
d_call: .
clone_size: .
j_call: TRBJ1-2
cdr3_aa: CASPGTSDYTF
cdr3_nt: TGTGCAAGTCCCGGGACATCGGACTACACCTTC

v_call: TRBV27
d_call: TRBD1
clone_size: once
j_call: TRBJ1-5
cdr3_aa: CASSIGQGRPQHF
cdr3_nt: TGTGCCAGCAGTATCGGACAGGGGAGGCCCCAGCATTTT

v_call: TRBV5-1
d_call: .
clone_size: .
j_call: TRBJ2-1
cdr3_aa: CASSFGGAYNEQFF
cdr3_nt: TGCGCCAGCAGCTTTGGCGGGGCCTACAATGAGCAGTTCTTC

v_call: TRBV14
d_call: TRBD1
clone_size: .
j_call: TRBJ2-7
cdr3_aa: CASSQVGGASEQYF
cdr3_nt: TGTGCCAGCAGCCAAGTAGGGGGCGCGTCCGAGCAGTACTTC

v_call: TRBV7-9
d_call: .
clone_size: few
j_call: TRBJ1-3
cdr3_aa: CASSFGGVFGNTIYF
cdr3_nt: TGTGCCAGCAGCTTCGGAGGGGTCTTTGGAAACACCATATATTTT

v_call: TRBV10-3
d_call: .
clone_size: .
j_call: TRBJ2-7
cdr3_aa: CAISESGLYEQYF
cdr3_nt: TGTGCCATCAGTGAATCAGGCCTCTACGAGCAGTACTTC

v_call: TRBV28
d_call: TRBD1
clone_size: .
j_call: TRBJ1-4
cdr3_aa: CASSLPTDRRDRGEDEKLFF
cdr3_nt: TGTGCCAGCAGTTTACCTACAGATCGGCGGGACAGAGGGGAGGACGAAAAACTGTTTTTT

v_call: TRBV27
d_call: .
clone_size: .
j_call: TRBJ1-6
cdr3_aa: CASSTDRLGRALHF
cdr3_nt: TGTGCCAGCAGCACCGACAGGTTAGGTCGGGCCCTCCACTTT

v_call: TRBV5-6
d_call: .
clone_size: .
j_call: TRBJ2-7
cdr3_aa: CASSFVAYYEQYF
cdr3_nt: TGTGCCAGCAGCTTTGTTGCCTACTACGAGCAGTACTTC

v_call: TRBV6-1
d_call: .
clone_size: few
j_call: TRBJ1-6
cdr3_aa: CASSEYFSSYNSPLHF
cdr3_nt: TGTGCCAGCAGTGAATACTTCTCGTCCTATAATTCACCCCTCCACTTT

v_call: TRBV28
d_call: TRBD2
clone_size: .
j_call: TRBJ2-1
cdr3_aa: CASKSGGYNEQFF
cdr3_nt: TGTGCCAGCAAAAGCGGGGGGTACAATGAGCAGTTCTTC

v_call: TRBV30
d_call: .
clone_size: .
j_call: TRBJ2-2
cdr3_aa: CAWRGHSTGELFF
cdr3_nt: TGTGCCTGGAGGGGGCATAGCACCGGGGAGCTGTTTTTT

v_call: TRBV6-5
d_call: TRBD1
clone_size: .
j_call: TRBJ2-5
cdr3_aa: CASSSLGTDQETQYF
cdr3_nt: TGTGCCAGCAGCTCACTAGGGACAGATCAAGAGACCCAGTACTTC

v_call: TRBV19
d_call: .
clone_size: .
j_call: TRBJ1-1
cdr3_aa: CASSINPGMNTEAFF
cdr3_nt: TGTGCCAGTAGTATAAATCCGGGGATGAACACTGAAGCTTTCTTT

v_call: TRBV19
d_call: TRBD1
clone_size: .
j_call: TRBJ1-5
cdr3_aa: CASSDFGTGKHF
cdr3_nt: TGTGCCAGTAGTGACTTCGGGACAGGGAAGCATTTT

v_call: TRBV2
d_call: .
clone_size: .
j_call: TRBJ2-7
cdr3_aa: CASSKRDYEQYF
cdr3_nt: TGTGCCAGCAGTAAGAGGGACTACGAGCAGTACTTC

v_call: TRBV28
d_call: TRBD2
clone_size: .
j_call: TRBJ2-1
cdr3_aa: CASRVAGGAYNEQFF
cdr3_nt: TGTGCCAGCAGGGTAGCGGGAGGGGCTTACAATGAGCAGTTCTTC

v_call: TRBV27
d_call: TRBD2
clone_size: .
j_call: TRBJ2-7
cdr3_aa: CASSHTSGFGYEQYF
cdr3_nt: TGTGCCAGCAGCCATACTAGCGGGTTCGGCTACGAGCAGTACTTC

v_call: TRBV5-1
d_call: TRBD1
clone_size: .
j_call: TRBJ1-4
cdr3_aa: CASSTRGPTNEKLFF
cdr3_nt: TGCGCCAGCAGCACCAGGGGGCCAACTAATGAAAAACTGTTTTTT

v_call: TRBV6-1
d_call: TRBD1
clone_size: once
j_call: TRBJ2-1
cdr3_aa: CASSVMTGGPYNEQFF
cdr3_nt: TGTGCCAGCAGTGTAATGACAGGGGGCCCCTACAATGAGCAGTTCTTC

v_call: TRBV30
d_call: .
clone_size: once
j_call: TRBJ1-6
cdr3_aa: CAWSVGGNSPLHF
cdr3_nt: TGTGCCTGGAGTGTAGGCGGGAATTCACCCCTCCACTTT

v_call: TRBV19
d_call: .
clone_size: .
j_call: TRBJ2-2
cdr3_aa: CASRLARANTGELFF
cdr3_nt: TGTGCCAGTAGACTGGCCAGGGCGAACACCGGGGAGCTGTTTTTT

v_call: TRBV7-6
d_call: TRBD1
clone_size: .
j_call: TRBJ1-6
cdr3_aa: CASSWRTGRDNSPLHF
cdr3_nt: TGTGCCAGCAGCTGGCGGACAGGGAGGGACAATTCACCCCTCCACTTT

v_call: TRBV6-5
d_call: .
clone_size: .
j_call: TRBJ1-1
cdr3_aa: CASSPTQTEAFF
cdr3_nt: TGTGCCAGCAGCCCGACACAAACTGAAGCTTTCTTT

v_call: TRBV6-5
d_call: TRBD1
clone_size: .
j_call: TRBJ1-4
cdr3_aa: CASSYTGGPEKLFF
cdr3_nt: TGTGCCAGCAGTTATACAGGGGGACCTGAAAAACTGTTTTTT

v_call: TRBV7-9
d_call: .
clone_size: .
j_call: TRBJ1-5
cdr3_aa: CASSFRTQGSPQHF
cdr3_nt: TGTGCCAGCAGCTTTAGGACCCAGGGTAGCCCCCAGCATTTT

v_call: TRBV7-6
d_call: TRBD2
clone_size: .
j_call: TRBJ2-1
cdr3_aa: CASSLTSGGPYNEQFF
cdr3_nt: TGTGCCAGCAGCTTGACTAGCGGGGGCCCTTACAATGAGCAGTTCTTC

v_call: TRBV6-1
d_call: TRBD1
clone_size: once
j_call: TRBJ1-2
cdr3_aa: CASSDSRQGIGGYTF
cdr3_nt: TGTGCCAGCAGTGACAGTCGACAGGGGATCGGCGGCTACACCTTC

v_call: TRBV7-3
d_call: .
clone_size: .
j_call: TRBJ1-3
cdr3_aa: CASSLSAGGMSSGNTIYF
cdr3_nt: TGTGCCAGCAGCTTATCCGCCGGGGGGATGAGCTCTGGAAACACCATATATTTT

v_call: TRBV27
d_call: .
clone_size: few
j_call: TRBJ1-6
cdr3_aa: CASSVDSNSPLHF
cdr3_nt: TGTGCCAGCAGTGTGGACAGCAATTCACCCCTCCACTTT

v_call: TRBV5-6
d_call: TRBD1
clone_size: .
j_call: TRBJ1-4
cdr3_aa: CASSLGGTGENEKLFF
cdr3_nt: TGTGCCAGCAGCTTGGGAGGGACAGGGGAAAATGAAAAACTGTTTTTT

v_call: TRBV7-2
d_call: TRBD2
clone_size: .
j_call: TRBJ2-2
cdr3_aa: CASSLVRPTSSGELFF
cdr3_nt: TGTGCCAGCAGCTTAGTAAGGCCGACTAGCTCCGGGGAGCTGTTTTTT

v_call: TRBV18
d_call: .
clone_size: .
j_call: TRBJ1-1
cdr3_aa: CASSPPGEYTEAFF
cdr3_nt: TGTGCCAGCTCACCACCAGGGGAATACACTGAAGCTTTCTTT

v_call: TRBV5-1
d_call: TRBD1
clone_size: .
j_call: TRBJ1-1
cdr3_aa: CASSSRTGRLTEAFF
cdr3_nt: TGCGCCAGCAGCTCTAGGACAGGAAGACTCACTGAAGCTTTCTTT

v_call: TRBV27
d_call: .
clone_size: .
j_call: TRBJ2-2
cdr3_aa: CASSLWQGGTGELFF
cdr3_nt: TGTGCCAGCAGTTTATGGCAGGGGGGAACCGGGGAGCTGTTTTTT

v_call: TRBV27
d_call: TRBD1
clone_size: .
j_call: TRBJ2-7
cdr3_aa: CASSSGTGALPYEQYF
cdr3_nt: TGTGCCAGCTCCTCCGGGACAGGGGCCCTCCCCTACGAGCAGTACTTC